The 11 T cell receptor beta chains reported below all come from one sample, sequenced in a study of CD8 T cells in Susac syndrome. The RNA input was roughly 0.45 to 1 ug, and it was reverse transcribed with random hexamers. Each CDR3 protein gets one entry after TCRdb re-called the immunoSEQ multiplex PCR reads with MiXCR. The data contain 300,000 or so distinct CDR3 sequences, about 91% of them singletons. The sequenced sample consisted of CD4+ T cells from PBMCs. These receptors were taken from a human donor with multiple sclerosis.

The chain is built from TRBV12-3 or TRBV12-4 and TRBJ2-2; D gene unclear. V dropped 3 bases and J dropped 6 bases, with 11 bases sitting between them. The CDR3 consists of 14 residues. This chain's CDR3 is CASSLPTRAGELFF. In DNA, the CDR3 is TGTGCCAGCAGTTTGCCAACACGGGCCGGGGAGCTGTTTTTT.

This chain links TRBV6-1 with TRBJ2-5, with TRBD2 identical over 10 bases. The CDR3 spans 15 residues. The germline V gene has CDR1 MNHNS and CDR2 SASEGT. Trimming cost V 6 bases and J 4 bases; bases outside gene matches: 8. In nucleotides, the CDR3 is TGTGCCAGCAGCTGGCTGGGACTAGCGCGAGAGACCCAGTACTTC. Its protein is CASSWLGLARETQYF.

The gene calls are TRBV18 and TRBJ1-2, with D perhaps TRBD1 (5 bases). Germline lookup yields CDR1 KGHSH and CDR2 LQKENI. This CDR3 has 11 residues. Trimming left V 6 bases short and J 8 bases short, with 10 bases between. The DNA of the CDR3 is TGTGCCAGCTCGGGGACCCGGGGCTACACCTTC. Translating it yields CASSGTRGYTF.

This chain joins TRBV28 and TRBJ1-5; D perhaps matches TRBD1 (5 bases). The CDR3 covers 16 residues. The V gene lost 3 bases and the J gene lost 5 bases, with 17 bases spanning the gap. Germline CDR1 and CDR2: MDHEN and SYDVKM. Here the CDR3 reads CASSFVTGRIHQPQHF. The CDR3 DNA follows: TGTGCCAGCAGTTTTGTTACGGGACGGATTCATCAGCCCCAGCATTTT.

This chain joins TRBV9 and TRBJ2-1; TRBD1 matches 7 bases. V dropped 0 bases and J dropped 7; count of bases not matched to a gene: 7. Per the germline V gene, CDR1 is SGDLS and CDR2 is YYNGEE. The CDR3 extends over 15 amino acids. The CDR3 sequence is CASSVVGDSINEQFF. The CDR3 nucleotides read TGTGCCAGCAGCGTAGTAGGGGACAGTATTAATGAGCAGTTCTTC.

The V gene is TRBV6-5, the J gene TRBJ1-2, with a weak D call TRBD1 (5 bases). V was shortened by 2 bases and J by 4 bases, with 8 bases between the two germline ends. The CDR3 runs 13 residues. Per germline, CDR1 MNHEY and CDR2 SVGAGI. This CDR3 reads CASSYGGTYGYTF. CDR3 nucleotides: TGTGCCAGCAGTTACGGGGGAACCTATGGCTACACCTTC.

The chain employs TRBV6-2 or TRBV6-3 and TRBJ2-6; 9 nucleotides line up with TRBD1. The germline V gene encodes CDR1 MNHEY and CDR2 SVGEGT. CDR3 length: 18 residues. V lost 6 bases to trimming and J lost 0 bases; unmatched junction nucleotides: 9. The CDR3 protein is CASRNSGTGSSGANVLTF. The CDR3 region has the DNA TGTGCCAGCAGGAACTCCGGGACAGGGAGCTCTGGGGCCAACGTCCTGACTTTC.

This clonotype was observed once. The chain uses TRBV6-6 and TRBJ2-5; 9 bases align to TRBD1. Trimming cost V 2 bases and J 4 bases; bases outside gene matches: 8. The CDR3 is 16 amino acids. Germline V CDR1 and CDR2: MNHNY, SVGAGI (reference sequence). Here the CDR3 reads CASSYRKDRGRETQYF. The CDR3 DNA reads as TGTGCCAGCAGTTACCGCAAGGACAGGGGTCGAGAGACCCAGTACTTC.

The chain is built from TRBV5-1 and TRBJ2-1, with D possibly matching TRBD2 (6 bases). V lost 0 bases and J 5 bases, leaving 12 bases between the germline ends. The CDR3 has 15 residues. The germline gives CDR1 SGHRS, CDR2 YFSETQ. The CDR3 loop is CASSLEAGRDNEQFF. The CDR3 nucleotides read TGCGCCAGCAGCTTGGAGGCGGGGCGCGACAATGAGCAGTTCTTC.

The chain carries TRBV29-1 and TRBJ1-4; TRBD1 matches 10 bases. The CDR3 totals 19 residues. The germline gives CDR1 SQVTM, CDR2 ANQGSEA. J gave up 3 bases and V 8 bases, and 21 bases lay outside the gene matches. CDR3 nucleotides: TGCAGCACGGGGGACAGGGGCACTATCCAGCCGACCCCTAATGAAAAACTGTTTTTT. Encoded protein: CSTGDRGTIQPTPNEKLFF.

The chain joins TRBV6-5 to TRBJ2-5; 9 bases match TRBD2. V dropped 6 bases and J dropped 5; count of bases not matched to a gene: 7. CDR1 is MNHEY, CDR2 SVGAGI, per germline. This CDR3 has 14 amino acids. The CDR3 is CASRTPGTSETQYF. CDR3 coding DNA: TGTGCCAGCAGGACTCCGGGGACTAGCGAGACCCAGTACTTC.